This TCR beta chain was documented in a study of OX40 agonist ivuxolimab in advanced cancers. About the study: The patients' treatment was ivuxolimab, an agonistic anti-OX40 (CD134) antibody. People who had prior anti-PD-1, anti-PD-L1 or anti-CTLA-4 therapy could take part, and around 40% had some. The study, taken as a whole, reports: CD4+ and CD8+ T cells in blood underwent clonal expansion by week 6 at 0.1 to 3.0 mg/kg.

Notes on this clone: The antigen remains undetermined.

This CDR3 is 14 amino acids long. Germline V gives CDR1 LNHDA, CDR2 SQIVND (reference sequence). V lost 6 bases, J lost 0 bases, and 4 bases stayed unmatched. Measured with immunoSEQ multiplex PCR; TCRdb has only the in-frame clones, and not every one. The sample lists some 100,000 clones, over 85% occurring once. This sequence joins TRBV19 and TRBJ2-7, with TRBD2 identical over 8 bases. The source material was CD4+ or CD8+ T cells sorted from blood, sampled in a trial of the OX40 agonist ivuxolimab. The TCR sequence derives from an adult with an advanced solid tumor such as melanoma, head and neck, liver or kidney cancer. The CDR3 sequence: CASRSGGSSYEQYF. CDR3 DNA sequence: TGTGCCAGTAGGAGCGGGGGAAGCTCCTACGAGCAGTACTTC.